This T cell receptor (beta chain) was retrieved from a study of blood T cell repertoires in COVID-19. This table comes from immunoSEQ multiplex PCR, and its TCRdb copy is limited to in-frame clones, with some not included. Among hundreds of thousands of clones, 90% were seen once, and the ten largest hold about 1%. Trimming removed 4 bases from V and 0 bases from J; junction bases left unmatched: 17. Germline CDR1 is SGHTA and CDR2 is FQGTGA. The CDR3 is 20 amino acids. Sequenced sample: peripheral blood. The chain carries TRBV7-3 and TRBJ2-1; TRBD2 aligns across 8 bases. This receptor was obtained from a middle-aged woman with COVID-19, enrolled during active disease. As DNA, the CDR3 is TGTGCCAGCAGCTCCCCAAAGGCGGGGGGCCACTCAAGCTCCTACAATGAGCAGTTCTTC. The encoded protein is CASSSPKAGGHSSSYNEQFF. Supplemented by reference TRBV7-3 and TRBJ2-1, the full variable domain reads GAGVSQTPSNKVTEKGKYVELRCDPISGHTALYWYRQSLGQGPEFLIYFQGTGAADDSGLPNDRFFAVRPEGSVSTLKIQRTERGDSAVYLCASSSPKAGGHSSSYNEQFFGPGTRLTVL.